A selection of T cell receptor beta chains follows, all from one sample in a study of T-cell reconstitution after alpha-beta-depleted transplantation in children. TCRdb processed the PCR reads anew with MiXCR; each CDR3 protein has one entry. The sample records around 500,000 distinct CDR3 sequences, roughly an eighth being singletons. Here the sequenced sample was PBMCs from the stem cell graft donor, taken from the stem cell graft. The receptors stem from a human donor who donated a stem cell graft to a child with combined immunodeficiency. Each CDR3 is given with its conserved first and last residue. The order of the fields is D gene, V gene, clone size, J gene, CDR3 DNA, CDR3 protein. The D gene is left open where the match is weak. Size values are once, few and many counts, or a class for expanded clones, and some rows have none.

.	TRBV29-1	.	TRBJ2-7	TGCAGCGCCCACGTCTCTCAGGGGACCGAGCAGTACTTC	CSAHVSQGTEQYF
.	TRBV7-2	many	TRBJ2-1	TGTGCATCCGGGGGAGGAAACTCCTACAATGAGCAGTTCTTC	CASGGGNSYNEQFF
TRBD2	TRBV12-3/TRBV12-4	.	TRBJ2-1	TGTGCCAGCAGAACTCTAGCGGGACCCAACAATGAGCAGTTCTTC	CASRTLAGPNNEQFF
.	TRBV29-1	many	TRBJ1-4	TGCAGCGTTGAAGAAGTACCCGATGAAAAACTGTTTTTT	CSVEEVPDEKLFF
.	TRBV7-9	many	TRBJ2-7	TGTGCCGTGACAAGGCCGGCTTCGGGGAGCTCCTACGAGCAGTACTTC	CAVTRPASGSSYEQYF
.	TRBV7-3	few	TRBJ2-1	TGTGCCAGCAGCCCCCTCGCAACTAGCCATTACAATGAGCAGTTCTTC	CASSPLATSHYNEQFF
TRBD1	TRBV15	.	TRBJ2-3	TGTGCCACCGACGCCGGGACAGGAGGCATAGATACGCAGTATTTT	CATDAGTGGIDTQYF
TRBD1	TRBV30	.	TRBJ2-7	TGTGCCTGGAGTACGCAACCGGGACAGACTACCTACGAGCAGTACTTC	CAWSTQPGQTTYEQYF
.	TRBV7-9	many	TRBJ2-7	TGTGCCAGCAGCTTACAGAACAGCTACGAGCAGTACTTC	CASSLQNSYEQYF
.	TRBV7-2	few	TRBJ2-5	TGTGCCAGCAGCGCGAGGAGTCAAGAGACCCAGTACTTC	CASSARSQETQYF
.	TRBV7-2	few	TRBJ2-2	TGTGCCAGCAGCTTAGAGACGCCTGGGGGCGGGGAGCTGTTTTTT	CASSLETPGGGELFF
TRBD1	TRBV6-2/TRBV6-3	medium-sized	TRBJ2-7	TGTGCCAGCAGTCCAGGGGACAGCTCCTACGAGCAGTACTTC	CASSPGDSSYEQYF
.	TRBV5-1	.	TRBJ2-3	TGCGCCAGCAGCCCGGAGGGGTCAGGTTCTGTGGATACGCAGTATTTT	CASSPEGSGSVDTQYF